This TCR beta chain was sequenced in a study of blood T cell repertoires in COVID-19. For the study at large: Samples representing acute and convalescent COVID-19 were sourced from the United States, Italy and Spain. Nucleic acid was either cDNA or gDNA, and it came from T cells, B-cell-depleted T cells, or PBMCs.

Measured with immunoSEQ multiplex PCR; TCRdb has only the in-frame clones, and not every one. Here the sample spans about 90,000 clones, approximately 91% being singletons. V shed 7 bases and J 1 base; nucleotides not matched to a gene: 5. The germline gives CDR1 MNHEY, CDR2 SMNVEV (reference sequence). The CDR3 totals 15 residues. This chain joins TRBV27 and TRBJ1-2, with 11 bases aligning to TRBD1. Input material: peripheral blood. The receptor's source is a human donor with active COVID-19. The donor label of this sample is uncertain. In DNA form, the CDR3 reads TGTGCCAGCACCTCCGGGACAGGGGGTAACTATGGCTACACCTTC. Protein product: CASTSGTGGNYGYTF.